This entry lists 15 T cell receptor beta chains sequenced from one sample in a study of response to subunit inactivated influenza vaccine. TCRdb called the RT-PCR reads again in MiXCR, with one record for every CDR3 protein. The sample holds 500,000 to 650,000 distinct CDR3 sequences, 7.6% seen once. The material was PBMCs from blood, obtained about 24 months after vaccination. Source of these receptors: a man aged 45 to 75 who received an inactivated influenza vaccine.

This clonotype was observed a few times. The genes are TRBV9 and TRBJ1-4; D remains ambiguous. V was trimmed by 0 bases and J by 2 bases, leaving 8 bases between them. Germline V gives CDR1 SGDLS, CDR2 YYNGEE. This CDR3 has 15 residues. CDR3 nucleotide sequence: TGTGCCAGCAGCGTAGGGGTTCAGACTAATGAAAAACTGTTTTTT. Translation: CASSVGVQTNEKLFF.

The J gene is TRBJ1-5, the V gene TRBV4-2, with D unresolved. Germline loops: CDR1 LGHNA, CDR2 YNFKEQ. Trimming stripped 0 bases from V and 6 bases from J, with 21 bases between. The CDR3 sequence is 18 residues long. The CDR3 sequence is CASSQEGVGRSTVQPQHF. CDR3 coding DNA: TGTGCCAGCAGCCAAGAGGGTGTCGGGAGGTCCACAGTTCAGCCCCAGCATTTT.

The V and J genes are TRBV7-2 and TRBJ2-7; D uncertain. The CDR3 spans 14 residues. Germline assignment: CDR1 SGHTA and CDR2 FQGNSA. The V and J ends lost 1 base and 7 bases respectively, with 14 bases between them. In DNA, the CDR3 is TGTGCCAGCAGCTTAGAACAGACCTTTAAGGAGCAGTACTTC. Its translation: CASSLEQTFKEQYF.

This chain connects TRBV4-2 to TRBJ1-4; D perhaps matches TRBD1 (5 bases). The germline V gene has CDR1 LGHNA and CDR2 YNFKEQ. V lost 1 base and J lost 8, with 14 bases in between. The CDR3 covers 15 residues. CDR3 amino acids: CASSQVMGREEKLFF. The CDR3 coding sequence is TGTGCCAGCAGCCAAGTAATGGGGCGGGAGGAAAAACTGTTTTTT.

This clonotype came up a few times. The chain has TRBV6-2 or TRBV6-3 and TRBJ2-7, with 12 bases identical to TRBD2. This CDR3 is built from 15 residues. Trimming cost V 6 bases and J 3 bases; bases outside gene matches: 6. Germline CDR1 MNHEY, CDR2 SVGEGT. In DNA form, the CDR3 reads TGTGCCAGCAGACACAGGACTAGCGGGGTCTACGAGCAGTACTTC. Residues: CASRHRTSGVYEQYF.

This clonotype has just a few counts. The V call is TRBV20-1, the J call TRBJ2-7; D uncertain. This CDR3 has 16 residues. V was clipped by 0 bases and J by 2 bases, with 17 bases between them. Germline CDR1 reads DFQATT; CDR2 reads SNEGSKA (reference sequence). The CDR3 sequence is CSARDLGQLFPYEQYF. CDR3 sequence (DNA): TGCAGTGCTAGAGATCTAGGGCAACTCTTCCCCTACGAGCAGTACTTC.

In this sample, this clonotype turned up many times. The V call is TRBV5-1, the J call TRBJ2-3; D is possibly TRBD2 (5 bases). CDR3 size: 15 residues. V was cut by 4 bases and J by 0 bases, with 12 bases left in between. Germline CDR1 SGHRS, CDR2 YFSETQ. The CDR3 nucleotides are TGCGCCAGCAGCCCCGCTAGCACTAGCACAGATACGCAGTATTTT. Protein: CASSPASTSTDTQYF.

The rearrangement joins TRBV4-3 to TRBJ2-5; 8 bases agree with TRBD1. With V trimmed by 1 base and J by 3 bases, 7 bases remained unmatched. The germline V gene has CDR1 LGHNA and CDR2 YSLEER. The CDR3 length is 16 residues. The CDR3 DNA sequence: TGCGCCAGCAGCCAAGCGGTCGCAGGGGGCGAAGAGACCCAGTACTTC. Translating gives CASSQAVAGGEETQYF.

This clonotype has more than one count but fewer than ten. The chain carries TRBV12-3 or TRBV12-4 and TRBJ2-4; weak D call: TRBD2 (5 bases). The CDR3 contains 15 residues. Trimming pared 6 bases from V and 0 bases from J, leaving 12 bases between. CDR3 sequence reads: CASSSGIRAKNIQYF. As DNA, the CDR3 is TGTGCCAGCAGCTCCGGGATCCGAGCCAAAAACATTCAGTACTTC.

The V gene is TRBV6-1, the J gene TRBJ2-1, with 7 bases aligning to TRBD2. Trimming at V came to 9 bases and at J to 2 bases, leaving 4 bases not matched to a gene. Germline values: CDR1 MNHNS, CDR2 SASEGT. The CDR3 length is 13 residues. The CDR3 sequence is CASTSVTYNEQFF. The CDR3 nucleotides are TGTGCCAGTACTAGCGTAACCTACAATGAGCAGTTCTTC.

The rearrangement uses TRBV5-1 and TRBJ2-2, with 8 nucleotides matching TRBD2. This CDR3 spans 17 amino acids. Germline values: CDR1 SGHRS, CDR2 YFSETQ. V trimming: 0 bases; J trimming: 6 bases; junction bases outside the gene matches: 10. CDR3 sequence: CASSLGQTLAASGELFF. CDR3 DNA: TGCGCCAGCAGCTTGGGCCAGACACTAGCGGCCTCCGGGGAGCTGTTTTTT.

This chain joins TRBV6-2 or TRBV6-3 and TRBJ2-3, with unresolved D. Germline V gene lookup returns CDR1 MNHEY and CDR2 SVGEGT. CDR3 length: 15 amino acids. Trimming shortened V by 2 bases and J by 1 base, and 10 bases separated the two germline ends. The CDR3 here is CASSYVRRGTDTQYF. CDR3 nucleotide sequence: TGTGCCAGCAGTTACGTTCGCCGGGGCACAGATACGCAGTATTTT.

This rearrangement joins TRBV20-1 to TRBJ2-1; D is perhaps TRBD1 or TRBD2 (5 bases each). Trimming took off 4 bases at V and 5 bases at J, with 12 bases between the two ends. From germline, CDR1 is DFQATT and CDR2 SNEGSKA (reference sequence). The CDR3 sequence is 13 residues long. CDR3 nucleotide sequence: TGCAGTGCTACCCAGGGACCCGACAATGAGCAGTTCTTC. Protein: CSATQGPDNEQFF.

Ten or more counts support this clonotype. This chain joins TRBV5-1 and TRBJ1-1; 12 positions match TRBD1. Germline V lookup: CDR1 SGHRS, CDR2 YFSETQ. Trimming took 0 bases from V and 0 from J; bases not matched to a gene: 6. This CDR3 contains 18 residues. The CDR3, as DNA: TGCGCCAGCAGCTTGGGGACCGGGACAGGGGGCATGAACACTGAAGCTTTCTTT. Protein product: CASSLGTGTGGMNTEAFF.

This clonotype was seen many times. This chain uses TRBV6-5 with TRBJ1-5, with a weak D call TRBD1 (6 bases). Deletions cut 4 bases from V and 7 bases from J, with 11 bases between. Germline V gene sequence: CDR1 MNHEY, CDR2 SVGAGI. The CDR3 spans 13 residues. CDR3: CASSSDRGQPQHF. Written as DNA, the CDR3 is TGTGCCAGCAGTTCGGACAGAGGACAGCCCCAGCATTTT.